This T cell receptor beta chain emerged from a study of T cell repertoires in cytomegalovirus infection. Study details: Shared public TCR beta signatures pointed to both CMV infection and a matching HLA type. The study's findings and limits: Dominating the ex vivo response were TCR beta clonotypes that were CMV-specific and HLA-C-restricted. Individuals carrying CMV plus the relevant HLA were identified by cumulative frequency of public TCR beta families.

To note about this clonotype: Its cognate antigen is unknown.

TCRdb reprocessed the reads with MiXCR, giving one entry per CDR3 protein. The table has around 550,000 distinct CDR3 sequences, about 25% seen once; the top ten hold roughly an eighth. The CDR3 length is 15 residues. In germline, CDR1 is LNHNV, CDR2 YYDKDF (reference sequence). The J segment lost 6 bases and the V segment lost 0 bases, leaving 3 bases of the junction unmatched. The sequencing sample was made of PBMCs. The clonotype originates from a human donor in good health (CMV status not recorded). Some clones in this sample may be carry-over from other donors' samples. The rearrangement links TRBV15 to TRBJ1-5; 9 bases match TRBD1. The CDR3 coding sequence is TGTGCCACCAGCAGAGATCTGACAGGGGGTCAGCCCCAGCATTTT. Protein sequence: CATSRDLTGGQPQHF.